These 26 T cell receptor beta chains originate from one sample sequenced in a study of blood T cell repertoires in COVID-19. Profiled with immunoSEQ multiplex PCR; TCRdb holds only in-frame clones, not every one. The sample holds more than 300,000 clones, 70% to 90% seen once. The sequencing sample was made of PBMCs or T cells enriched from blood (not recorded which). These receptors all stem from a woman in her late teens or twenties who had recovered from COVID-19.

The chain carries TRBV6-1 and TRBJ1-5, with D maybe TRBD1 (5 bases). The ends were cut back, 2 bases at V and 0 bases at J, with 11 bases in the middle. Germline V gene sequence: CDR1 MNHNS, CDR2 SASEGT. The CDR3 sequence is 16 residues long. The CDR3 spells CASSEWGGDSNQPQHF. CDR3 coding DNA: TGTGCCAGCAGTGAATGGGGAGGGGATAGCAATCAGCCCCAGCATTTT.

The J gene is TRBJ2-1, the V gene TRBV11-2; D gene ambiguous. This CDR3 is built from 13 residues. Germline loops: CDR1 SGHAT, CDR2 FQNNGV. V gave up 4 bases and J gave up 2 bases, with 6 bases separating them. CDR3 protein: CASSSLAYNEQFF. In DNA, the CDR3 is TGTGCCAGCAGCTCGTTAGCCTACAATGAGCAGTTCTTC.

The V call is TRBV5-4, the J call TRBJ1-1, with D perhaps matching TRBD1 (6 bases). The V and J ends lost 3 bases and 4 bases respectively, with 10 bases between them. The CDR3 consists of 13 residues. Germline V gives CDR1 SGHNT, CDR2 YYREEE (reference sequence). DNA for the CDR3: TGTGCCAGCAGCTCCAGGGGTAGCACTGAAGCTTTCTTT. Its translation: CASSSRGSTEAFF.

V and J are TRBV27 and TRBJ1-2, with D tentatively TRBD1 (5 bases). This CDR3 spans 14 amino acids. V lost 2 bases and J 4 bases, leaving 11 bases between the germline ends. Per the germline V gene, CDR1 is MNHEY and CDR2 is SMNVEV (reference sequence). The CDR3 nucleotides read TGTGCCAGCAGTTTAGGGGGAGGCCTCTATGGCTACACCTTC. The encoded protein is CASSLGGGLYGYTF.

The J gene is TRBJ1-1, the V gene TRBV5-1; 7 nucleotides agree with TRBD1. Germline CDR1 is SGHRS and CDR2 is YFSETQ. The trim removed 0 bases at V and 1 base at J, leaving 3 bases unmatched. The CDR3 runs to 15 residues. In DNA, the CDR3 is TGCGCCAGCAGCTTGGACAGGGGATCGAACACTGAAGCTTTCTTT. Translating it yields CASSLDRGSNTEAFF. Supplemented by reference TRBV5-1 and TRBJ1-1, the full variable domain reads KAGVTQTPRYLIKTRGQQVTLSCSPISGHRSVSWYQQTPGQGLQFLFEYFSETQRNKGNFPGRFSGRQFSNSRSEMNVSTLELGDSALYLCASSLDRGSNTEAFFGQGTRLTVV.

DNA of the CDR3: TGTGCCAGTAGAAGACAGGGAGGCAACTACGAGCAGTACTTC. Translated, it gives CASRRQGGNYEQYF. The V and J genes are TRBV19 and TRBJ2-7, with a weak D call TRBD1 (7 bases). CDR3 length equals 14 residues. Germline CDR1 is LNHDA and CDR2 is SQIVND (reference sequence). V was cut by 6 bases and J by 3 bases, with 15 bases left in between.

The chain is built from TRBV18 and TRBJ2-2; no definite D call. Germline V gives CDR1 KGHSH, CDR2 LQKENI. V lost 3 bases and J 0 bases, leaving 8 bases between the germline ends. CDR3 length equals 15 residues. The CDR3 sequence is CASSPSPANTGELFF. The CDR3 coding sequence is TGTGCCAGCTCACCGAGCCCCGCGAACACCGGGGAGCTGTTTTTT.

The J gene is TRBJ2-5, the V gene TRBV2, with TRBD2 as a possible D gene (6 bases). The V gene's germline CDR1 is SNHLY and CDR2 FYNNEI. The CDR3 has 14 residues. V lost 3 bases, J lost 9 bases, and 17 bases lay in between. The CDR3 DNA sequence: TGTGCCAGCAGTGAGCGGGAAGCCACGAGTTCCCAGTACTTC. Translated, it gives CASSEREATSSQYF.

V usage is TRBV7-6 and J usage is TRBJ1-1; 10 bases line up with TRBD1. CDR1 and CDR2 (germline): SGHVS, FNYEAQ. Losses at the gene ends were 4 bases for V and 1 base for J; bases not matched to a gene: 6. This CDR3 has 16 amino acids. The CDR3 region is CASSSGTGVWNTEAFF. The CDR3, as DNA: TGTGCCAGCAGCTCTGGGACAGGGGTTTGGAACACTGAAGCTTTCTTT.

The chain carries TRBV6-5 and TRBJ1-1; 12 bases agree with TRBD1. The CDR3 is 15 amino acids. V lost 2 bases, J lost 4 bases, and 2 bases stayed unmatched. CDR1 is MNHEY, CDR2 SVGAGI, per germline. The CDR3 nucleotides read TGTGCCAGCAGTTACCGGGACAGGGGGCGCACTGAAGCTTTCTTT. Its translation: CASSYRDRGRTEAFF.

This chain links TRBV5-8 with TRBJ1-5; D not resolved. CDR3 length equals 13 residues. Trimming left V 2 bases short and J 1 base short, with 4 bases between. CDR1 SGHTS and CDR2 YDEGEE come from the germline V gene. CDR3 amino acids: CASSFGSNQPQHF. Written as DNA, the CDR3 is TGTGCCAGCAGCTTTGGCAGCAATCAGCCCCAGCATTTT.

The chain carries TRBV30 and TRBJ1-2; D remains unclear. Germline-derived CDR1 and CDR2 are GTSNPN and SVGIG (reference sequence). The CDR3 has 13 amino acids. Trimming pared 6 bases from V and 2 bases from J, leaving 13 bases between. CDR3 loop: CACRIGGNYGYTF. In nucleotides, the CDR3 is TGTGCCTGCAGAATCGGCGGAAACTATGGCTACACCTTC.

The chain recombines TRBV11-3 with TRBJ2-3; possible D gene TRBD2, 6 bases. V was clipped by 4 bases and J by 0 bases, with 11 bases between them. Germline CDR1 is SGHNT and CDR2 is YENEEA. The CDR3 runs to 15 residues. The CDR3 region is CASSSPGTSTDTQYF. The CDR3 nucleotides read TGTGCCAGCAGCTCCCCGGGGACTAGCACAGATACGCAGTATTTT.

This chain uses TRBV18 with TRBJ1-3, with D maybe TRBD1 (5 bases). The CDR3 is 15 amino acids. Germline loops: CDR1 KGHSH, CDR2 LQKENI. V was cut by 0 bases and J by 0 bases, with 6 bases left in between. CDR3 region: CASSPPTASGNTIYF. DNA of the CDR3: TGTGCCAGCTCACCACCGACAGCCTCTGGAAACACCATATATTTT.

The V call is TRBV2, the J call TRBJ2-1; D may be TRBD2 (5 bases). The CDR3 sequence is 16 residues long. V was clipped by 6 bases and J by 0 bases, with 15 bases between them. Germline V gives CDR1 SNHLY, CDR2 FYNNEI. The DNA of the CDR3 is TGTGCCAGCAGACGAATGACGGGAAGCTCCTACAATGAGCAGTTCTTC. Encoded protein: CASRRMTGSSYNEQFF.

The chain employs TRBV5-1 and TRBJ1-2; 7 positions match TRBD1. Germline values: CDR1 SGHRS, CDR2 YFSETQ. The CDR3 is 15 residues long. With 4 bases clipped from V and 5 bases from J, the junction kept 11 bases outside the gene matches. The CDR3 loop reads CASSTGQSLGYGYTF. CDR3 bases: TGCGCCAGCAGCACGGGACAGTCTTTGGGGTATGGCTACACCTTC.

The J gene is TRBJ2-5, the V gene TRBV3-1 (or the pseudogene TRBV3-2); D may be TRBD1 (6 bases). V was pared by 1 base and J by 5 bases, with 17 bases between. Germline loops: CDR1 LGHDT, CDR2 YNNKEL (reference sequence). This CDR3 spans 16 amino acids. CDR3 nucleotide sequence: TGTGCCAGCAGCCAAGTCAGGACAGACCTAGGGGAGACCCAGTACTTC. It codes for CASSQVRTDLGETQYF.

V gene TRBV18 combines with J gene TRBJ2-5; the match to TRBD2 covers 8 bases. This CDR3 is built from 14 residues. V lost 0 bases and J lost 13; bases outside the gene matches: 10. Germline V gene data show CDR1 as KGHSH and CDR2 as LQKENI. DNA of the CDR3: TGTGCCAGCTCACCACCGAAGACTAGCGAGGACCGGTACTTC. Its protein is CASSPPKTSEDRYF.

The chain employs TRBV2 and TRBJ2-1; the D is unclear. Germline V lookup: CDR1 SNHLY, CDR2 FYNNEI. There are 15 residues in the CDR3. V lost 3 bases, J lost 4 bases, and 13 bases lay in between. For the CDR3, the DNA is TGTGCCAGCAGTGATCTTATAGTGATTTACAATGAGCAGTTCTTC. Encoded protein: CASSDLIVIYNEQFF.

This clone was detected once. The CDR3 loop reads CASSSGQPRQNYGYTF. CDR3 in DNA: TGTGCCAGCAGTTCGGGACAGCCTCGCCAAAACTATGGCTACACCTTC. V usage is TRBV27 and J usage is TRBJ1-2; 7 nucleotides match TRBD1. Germline values: CDR1 MNHEY, CDR2 SMNVEV (reference sequence). V was clipped by 4 bases and J by 2 bases; unmatched bases: 10. This CDR3 comprises 16 residues.

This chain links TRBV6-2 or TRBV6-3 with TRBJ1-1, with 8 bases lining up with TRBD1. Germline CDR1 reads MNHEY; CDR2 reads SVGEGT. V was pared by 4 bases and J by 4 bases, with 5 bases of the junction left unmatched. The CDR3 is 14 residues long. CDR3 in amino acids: CASSFLTGGTEAFF. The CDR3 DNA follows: TGTGCCAGCAGTTTCTTAACAGGGGGCACTGAAGCTTTCTTT.

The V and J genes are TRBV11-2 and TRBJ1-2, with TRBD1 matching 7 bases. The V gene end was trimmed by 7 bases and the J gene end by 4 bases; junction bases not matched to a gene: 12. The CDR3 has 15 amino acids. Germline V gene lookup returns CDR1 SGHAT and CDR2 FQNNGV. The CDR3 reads CASILSTGTIYGYTF. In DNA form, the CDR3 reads TGTGCCAGCATCCTATCGACAGGGACCATCTATGGCTACACCTTC.

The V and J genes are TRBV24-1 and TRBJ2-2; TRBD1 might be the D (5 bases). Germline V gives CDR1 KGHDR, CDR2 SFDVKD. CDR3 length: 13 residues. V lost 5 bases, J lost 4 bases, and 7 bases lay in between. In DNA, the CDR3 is TGTGCCACCAGTGCTAGGGGCACCGGGGAGCTGTTTTTT. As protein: CATSARGTGELFF.

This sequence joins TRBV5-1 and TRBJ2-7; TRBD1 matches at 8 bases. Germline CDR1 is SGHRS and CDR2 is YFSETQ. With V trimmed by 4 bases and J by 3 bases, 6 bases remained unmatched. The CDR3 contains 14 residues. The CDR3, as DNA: TGCGCCAGCAGCCGGACAGGGTTGGGCTACGAGCAGTACTTC. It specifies CASSRTGLGYEQYF.

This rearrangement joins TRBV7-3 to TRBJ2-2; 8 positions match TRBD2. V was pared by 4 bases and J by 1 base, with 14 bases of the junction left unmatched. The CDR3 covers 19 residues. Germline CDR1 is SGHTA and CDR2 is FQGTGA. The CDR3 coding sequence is TGTGCCAGCAGCTCCTACTATTCGACTAGCGCCGGGAACACCGGGGAGCTGTTTTTT. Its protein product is CASSSYYSTSAGNTGELFF.

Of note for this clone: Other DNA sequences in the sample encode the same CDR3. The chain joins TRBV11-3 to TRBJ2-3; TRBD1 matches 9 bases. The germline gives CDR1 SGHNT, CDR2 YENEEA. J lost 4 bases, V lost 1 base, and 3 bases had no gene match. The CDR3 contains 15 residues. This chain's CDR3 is CASSLGGQGADTQYF. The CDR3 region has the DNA TGTGCCAGCAGCTTAGGGGGACAGGGTGCAGATACGCAGTATTTT.